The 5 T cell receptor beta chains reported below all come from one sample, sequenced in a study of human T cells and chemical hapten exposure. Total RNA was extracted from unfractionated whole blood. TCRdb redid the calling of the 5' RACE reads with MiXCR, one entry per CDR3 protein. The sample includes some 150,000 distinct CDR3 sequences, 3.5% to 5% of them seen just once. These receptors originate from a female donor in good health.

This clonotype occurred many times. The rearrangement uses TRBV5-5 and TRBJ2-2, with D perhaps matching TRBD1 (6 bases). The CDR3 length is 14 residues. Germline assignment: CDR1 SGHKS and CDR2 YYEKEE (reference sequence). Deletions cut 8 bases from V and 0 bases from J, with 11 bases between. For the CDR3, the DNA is TGTGCCAGTCACAGGGCAACGAACACCGGGGAGCTGTTTTTT. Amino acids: CASHRATNTGELFF.

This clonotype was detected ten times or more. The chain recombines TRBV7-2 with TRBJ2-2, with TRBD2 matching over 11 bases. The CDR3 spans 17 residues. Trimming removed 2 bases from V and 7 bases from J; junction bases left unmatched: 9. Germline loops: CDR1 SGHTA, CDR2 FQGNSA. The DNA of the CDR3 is TGTGCCAGCAGCTTACCCATAGCGGGGGGGCCCCACGGGGAGCTGTTTTTT. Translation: CASSLPIAGGPHGELFF.

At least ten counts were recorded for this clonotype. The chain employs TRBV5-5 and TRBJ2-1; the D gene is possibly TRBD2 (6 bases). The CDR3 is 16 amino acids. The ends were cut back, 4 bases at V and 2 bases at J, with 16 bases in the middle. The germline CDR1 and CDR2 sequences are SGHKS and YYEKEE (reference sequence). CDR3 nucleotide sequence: TGTGCCAGCAGCCCAGCCGGGGAGGTAGCCTACAATGAGCAGTTCTTC. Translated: CASSPAGEVAYNEQFF.

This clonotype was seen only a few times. The CDR3 here is CASSPMDGNYNEQFF. The CDR3 DNA reads TGTGCCAGCTCACCGATGGACGGGAACTACAATGAGCAGTTCTTC. V and J are TRBV18 and TRBJ2-1, with D possibly TRBD2 on 5 matching bases. The CDR3 is made up of 15 amino acids. Trimming cost V 3 bases and J 3 bases, with 12 bases left between them. Germline CDR1 and CDR2: KGHSH and LQKENI.

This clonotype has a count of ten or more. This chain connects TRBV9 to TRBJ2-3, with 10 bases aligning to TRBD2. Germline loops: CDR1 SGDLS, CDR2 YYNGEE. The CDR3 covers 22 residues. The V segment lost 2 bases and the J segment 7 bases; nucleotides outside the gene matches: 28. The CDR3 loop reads CASSVEEPDRTGTSVFRNTQYF. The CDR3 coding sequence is TGTGCCAGCAGCGTCGAGGAACCAGACAGAACCGGGACTAGCGTATTTCGGAATACGCAGTATTTT.